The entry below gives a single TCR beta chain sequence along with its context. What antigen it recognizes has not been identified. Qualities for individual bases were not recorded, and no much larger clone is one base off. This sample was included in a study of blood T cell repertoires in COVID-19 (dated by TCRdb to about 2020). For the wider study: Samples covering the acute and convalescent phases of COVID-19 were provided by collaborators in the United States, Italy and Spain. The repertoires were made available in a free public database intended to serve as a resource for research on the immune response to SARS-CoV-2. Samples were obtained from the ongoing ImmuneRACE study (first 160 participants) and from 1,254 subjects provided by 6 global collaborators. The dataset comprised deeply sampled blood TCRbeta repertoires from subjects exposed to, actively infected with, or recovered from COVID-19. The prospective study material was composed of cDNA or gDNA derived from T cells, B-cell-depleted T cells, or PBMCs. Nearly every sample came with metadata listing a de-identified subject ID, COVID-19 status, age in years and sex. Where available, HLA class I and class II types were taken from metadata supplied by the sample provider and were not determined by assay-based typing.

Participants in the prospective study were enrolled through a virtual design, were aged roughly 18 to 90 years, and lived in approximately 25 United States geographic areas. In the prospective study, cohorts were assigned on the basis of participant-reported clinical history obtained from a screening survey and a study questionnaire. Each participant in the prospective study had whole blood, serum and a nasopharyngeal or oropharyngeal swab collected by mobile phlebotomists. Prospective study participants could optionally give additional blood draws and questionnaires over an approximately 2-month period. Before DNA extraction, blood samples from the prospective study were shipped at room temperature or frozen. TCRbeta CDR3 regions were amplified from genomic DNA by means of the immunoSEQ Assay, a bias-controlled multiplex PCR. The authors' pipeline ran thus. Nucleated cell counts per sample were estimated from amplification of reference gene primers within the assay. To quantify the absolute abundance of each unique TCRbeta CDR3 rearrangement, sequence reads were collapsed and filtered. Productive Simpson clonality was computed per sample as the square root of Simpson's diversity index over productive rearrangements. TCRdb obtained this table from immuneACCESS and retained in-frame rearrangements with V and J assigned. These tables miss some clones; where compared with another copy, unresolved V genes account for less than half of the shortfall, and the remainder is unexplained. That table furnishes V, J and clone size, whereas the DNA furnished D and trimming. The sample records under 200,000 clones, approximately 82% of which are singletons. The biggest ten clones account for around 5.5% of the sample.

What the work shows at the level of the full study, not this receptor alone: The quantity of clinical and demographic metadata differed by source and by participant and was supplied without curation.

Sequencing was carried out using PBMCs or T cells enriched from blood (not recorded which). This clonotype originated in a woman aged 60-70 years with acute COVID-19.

The nucleotide sequence reads TGCGCCAGCAGCCAAGGAGGCAGCTACTATGGCTACACCTTC. Translated, it gives CASSQGGSYYGYTF. The rearrangement combines TRBV4-3 with TRBJ1-2; the D segment cannot be called with confidence. The CDR3 measures 14 amino acids from cysteine to phenylalanine. This entry keeps only the CDR3 DNA: 42 bases, framed from base 1. V and J lose 1 base and 3 bases, and a span of 9 bases separates them. CDR1 is given as LGHNA and CDR2 as YSLEER, both from the germline V gene.